The sequence of this T cell receptor beta chain was determined in a study of vaccination effects on CD4 cells after COVID-19. The overall study: Participants got two doses of BNT162b2 or mRNA-1273 vaccine.

CDR3 size: 14 residues. Unmatched junction bases numbered 6, after V lost 5 bases and J lost 4 bases. Germline V gene sequence: CDR1 KGHDR, CDR2 SFDVKD. Under the ViraFEST assay, PBMC were stimulated with viral peptide pools so that antigen-specific CD4+ T cells expanded. Sequencing was performed afterwards. Researchers isolated CD4+ T cells once less than twelve days of culture had elapsed. Having tested negative for nucleocapsid antibodies, the vaccine recipients showed no prior SARS-CoV-2 infection. Supplemented with roughly 9.6 IU/ml IL-2 and 8 to 10 ug/ml peptides, around 2 million PBMC per well were kept in culture. At days 3 and 7, half of the medium was exchanged for IL-2 medium. The method was immunoSEQ multiplex PCR; TCRdb's version includes in-frame clones alone and lacks a portion of them. The sample carries tens of thousands of clones, roughly 73% recorded once. Study-wide results and limits: Whether induced by infection or by vaccine, clones showed marked clonal contraction late after vaccination.

With regard to this clone: The antigen is unknown.

The clonotype originates from a human donor who received a COVID-19 vaccine. This chain connects TRBV24-1 to TRBJ2-7; 8 bases map to TRBD2. Sequenced here: CD4+ T cells from PBMCs cultured with SARS-CoV-2 spike peptides, sampled before COVID-19 vaccination. CDR3 protein: CATSAAGGTYEQYF. CDR3 nucleotide sequence: TGTGCCACCAGTGCCGCGGGGGGCACGTACGAGCAGTACTTC.